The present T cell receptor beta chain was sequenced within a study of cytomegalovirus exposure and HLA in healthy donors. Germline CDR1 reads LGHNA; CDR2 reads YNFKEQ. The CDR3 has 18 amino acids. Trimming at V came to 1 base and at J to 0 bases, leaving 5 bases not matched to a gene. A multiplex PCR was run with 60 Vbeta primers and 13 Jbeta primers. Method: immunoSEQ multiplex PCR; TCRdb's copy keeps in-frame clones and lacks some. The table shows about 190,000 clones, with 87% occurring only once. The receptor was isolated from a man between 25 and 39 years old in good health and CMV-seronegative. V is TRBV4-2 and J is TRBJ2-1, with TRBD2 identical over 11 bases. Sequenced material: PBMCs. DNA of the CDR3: TGTGCCAGCAGCCAAGTGGGACTAGCGGCAAGCTCCTACAATGAGCAGTTCTTC. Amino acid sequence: CASSQVGLAASSYNEQFF.